The rows below give T cell receptor beta chains drawn from one sample of a study of blood T cell repertoires in COVID-19. The assay was immunoSEQ multiplex PCR, and TCRdb's table has in-frame clones only and misses some. The sample consists of nearly 50,000 clones, approximately 86% of them appearing once. The sequencing sample was made of peripheral blood. Receptors were obtained from a man aged 35-49 years with active COVID-19. CDR3s include the opening cysteine and the closing phenylalanine or tryptophan. Fields, in order: clone size, D gene, V gene, J gene, CDR3 DNA, CDR3 protein. A D gene is named only where the DNA matches it firmly. Clone size is stated in some rows and not others, as once, few, many or a class when expanded.

.	TRBD2	TRBV7-3	TRBJ2-5	TGTGCCAGCAGCTCCCATAGCGGGAGCGGAGAGACCCAGTACTTC	CASSSHSGSGETQYF
.	TRBD1	TRBV18	TRBJ2-5	TGTGCCAGCTCACTTGGGACAGTTCAAGAGACCCAGTACTTC	CASSLGTVQETQYF
.	.	TRBV5-6	TRBJ2-7	TGTGCCAGCAGGCAGGGCCCCTACGAGCAGTACTTC	CASRQGPYEQYF
.	.	TRBV11-2	TRBJ2-3	TGTGCCAGCAGCTTAAAAAGGGGGAGCAGCGGCACAGATACGCAGTATTTT	CASSLKRGSSGTDTQYF
.	.	TRBV18	TRBJ1-4	TGTGCCAGCTCACCGCGCGTACAGGGTGCTACCGTTTCAACTAATGAAAAACTGTTTTTT	CASSPRVQGATVSTNEKLFF
once	.	TRBV11-3	TRBJ2-3	TGTGCCAGCAGCTTAAGGGGACTTGATACGCAGTATTTT	CASSLRGLDTQYF
.	.	TRBV3-1/TRBV3-2	TRBJ1-2	TGTGCCAGCAGCCAAGGCGGTCTTGCCGATGGCTACACCTTC	CASSQGGLADGYTF
.	.	TRBV5-1	TRBJ2-5	TGCGCCAGCAGCCCGGACCAAGAGACCCAGTACTTC	CASSPDQETQYF
.	.	TRBV12-3/TRBV12-4	TRBJ2-7	TGTGCCAGCAGTTCCAGACAGGACTACGAGCAGTACTTC	CASSSRQDYEQYF
.	TRBD1	TRBV3-1/TRBV3-2	TRBJ1-1	TGTGCCAGCAGCCCCGGGACAGGGGGGCGCAGAACTGAAGCTTTCTTT	CASSPGTGGRRTEAFF
.	TRBD1	TRBV27	TRBJ2-7	TGTGCCAGCAGTTTCCTAGACAGGGCCGGAGCCGAGCAGTACTTC	CASSFLDRAGAEQYF
.	.	TRBV21-1	TRBJ2-7	TGTGCCAGCAGCACTCCCCCGGGACAGGGGCCTCATTCCTACGAGCAGTACTTC	CASSTPPGQGPHSYEQYF
once	.	TRBV5-1	TRBJ1-5	TGCGCCAGCAGCTTGGCCCAGGGAAGCAATCAGCCCCAGCATTTT	CASSLAQGSNQPQHF
few	TRBD2	TRBV7-9	TRBJ2-7	TGTGCCAGCAGCTTAGTGGATGGCTGGGCGGGAGCTGGCGAGCAGTACTTC	CASSLVDGWAGAGEQYF
.	TRBD1	TRBV7-6	TRBJ2-7	TGTGCCAGCAGCTTAGCGTCAACAGGGGGCGACGAGCAGTACTTC	CASSLASTGGDEQYF
few	.	TRBV6-1	TRBJ2-1	TGTGCCAGCAGTGAGGGCCTAGAGAGGGATGAGCAGTTCTTC	CASSEGLERDEQFF
.	.	TRBV6-4	TRBJ1-1	TGTGCCAGACTCCCTCTGCGGGGGGTGAACACTGAAGCTTTCTTT	CARLPLRGVNTEAFF
.	TRBD2	TRBV12-5	TRBJ2-1	TGTGCTAGTGGTTTGTGGCCAGCGGGAACATACAATGAGCAGTTCTTC	CASGLWPAGTYNEQFF
once	TRBD2	TRBV19	TRBJ2-1	TGTGCCGGCGGGGCGGGAGGGCCACCCAATGAGCAGTTCTTC	CAGGAGGPPNEQFF
medium-sized	TRBD1	TRBV18	TRBJ2-7	TGTGCCAGCTCGCCACCGGGCACAGGGGTTTTGTACGAGCAGTACTTC	CASSPPGTGVLYEQYF
once	.	TRBV5-4	TRBJ1-4	TGTGCCAGCAGCCTCGCAGGGGCAACTAATGAAAAACTGTTTTTT	CASSLAGATNEKLFF
.	TRBD1	TRBV18	TRBJ1-4	TGTGCCAGCTCACTAGGACAGGGCCGGGATGAAAAACTGTTTTTT	CASSLGQGRDEKLFF
.	TRBD1	TRBV6-5	TRBJ1-1	TGTGCCAGCAGTTACTCCGCAGGGGGTGGGACTGAAGCTTTCTTT	CASSYSAGGGTEAFF
.	.	TRBV7-6	TRBJ2-7	TGTGCCAGCAGCTTAGTAGGGACTGCGGCCTACGAGCAGTACTTC	CASSLVGTAAYEQYF
.	TRBD1	TRBV29-1	TRBJ1-2	TGCAGCGTTGAAAGGAACAGGGGGCAAGAAGGCTACACCTTC	CSVERNRGQEGYTF
.	TRBD1	TRBV5-1	TRBJ2-7	TGCGCCAGCAGCGTGGGCCAGAACAGGGGCTACGAGCAGTACTTC	CASSVGQNRGYEQYF
once	TRBD2	TRBV3-1/TRBV3-2	TRBJ2-1	TGTGCCAGCAGCCAAGATCGGCGACTAGCGGGAGTCAATGAGCAGTTCTTC	CASSQDRRLAGVNEQFF
.	TRBD1	TRBV27	TRBJ1-1	TGTGCCAGCAGTCCCTCGGACAGGGACACTGAAGCTTTCTTT	CASSPSDRDTEAFF
.	TRBD1	TRBV7-8	TRBJ2-2	TGTGCCAGCAGCTTAATAGGGGGCGGGAACACCGGGGAGCTGTTTTTT	CASSLIGGGNTGELFF
.	.	TRBV5-4	TRBJ2-1	TGTGCCAGCAGCCCTCAAAGGACTTTTACCCCCTACAATGAGCAGTTCTTC	CASSPQRTFTPYNEQFF
few	TRBD1	TRBV5-1	TRBJ1-3	TGCGCCAGCAGCGTGGGACAGGCGGCTGGAAACACCATATATTTT	CASSVGQAAGNTIYF
.	TRBD1	TRBV5-6	TRBJ2-7	TGTGCCAGCAGCTTTGGGACAGGGGGCTTCTACGAGCAGTACTTC	CASSFGTGGFYEQYF
few	TRBD1	TRBV27	TRBJ1-2	TGTGCCAGCAGTTCACAGGACAGGGGACACTATGGCTACACCTTC	CASSSQDRGHYGYTF
few	TRBD2	TRBV5-1	TRBJ2-1	TGCGCCAGCAGCTTGGCGGCGGGGGTAGGGGAGCAGTTCTTC	CASSLAAGVGEQFF
.	.	TRBV30	TRBJ1-2	TGTGCCTGTACTATGGTTGAGGGGAGGAATGGCTACACCTTC	CACTMVEGRNGYTF
.	.	TRBV9	TRBJ2-7	TGTGCCAGCAGCGCCTCAGGTTACGAGCAGTACTTC	CASSASGYEQYF
.	.	TRBV2	TRBJ1-4	TGTGCCAGCAGTGCCGTCCGGTTTGCAACTAATGAAAAACTGTTTTTT	CASSAVRFATNEKLFF
.	TRBD1	TRBV7-3	TRBJ2-3	TGTGCCAGCAGCTTAATCGGGACAGACACAGATACGCAGTATTTT	CASSLIGTDTDTQYF
.	TRBD1	TRBV2	TRBJ2-5	TGTGCCAGCACCCGGGACAGGGAAGAGACCCAGTACTTC	CASTRDREETQYF
once	TRBD2	TRBV2	TRBJ2-7	TGTGCCAGCATTTTACCCTGGGAGGGTCCATACTACGAGCAGTACTTC	CASILPWEGPYYEQYF
.	TRBD1	TRBV23-1	TRBJ1-2	TGCGCCAGCAGCCCGGGACAGATTCTTAACTATGGCTACACCTTC	CASSPGQILNYGYTF
.	TRBD2	TRBV30	TRBJ2-5	TGTGCCTGGAGTCCAAGCGGGAGATCCCAAGAGACCCAGTACTTC	CAWSPSGRSQETQYF
.	.	TRBV9	TRBJ2-5	TGTGCCAGCAGCCAAGGACAGGGTGAGGCGGGAGGGCGAGAGACCCAGTACTTC	CASSQGQGEAGGRETQYF
.	.	TRBV28	TRBJ1-3	TGTGCCAGCAGTTTAGTCGGCCAGGGAGGTGGAAACACCATATATTTT	CASSLVGQGGGNTIYF
.	.	TRBV10-2	TRBJ2-1	TGCGCCAGCAGTGAGTCGCCCAGAAGCGGTGAGCAGTTCTTC	CASSESPRSGEQFF
once	TRBD1	TRBV28	TRBJ2-7	TGTGCCAGCAGTCCTCCCAACGCGGCGACAGGGGGCCTCTACGAGCAGTACTTC	CASSPPNAATGGLYEQYF